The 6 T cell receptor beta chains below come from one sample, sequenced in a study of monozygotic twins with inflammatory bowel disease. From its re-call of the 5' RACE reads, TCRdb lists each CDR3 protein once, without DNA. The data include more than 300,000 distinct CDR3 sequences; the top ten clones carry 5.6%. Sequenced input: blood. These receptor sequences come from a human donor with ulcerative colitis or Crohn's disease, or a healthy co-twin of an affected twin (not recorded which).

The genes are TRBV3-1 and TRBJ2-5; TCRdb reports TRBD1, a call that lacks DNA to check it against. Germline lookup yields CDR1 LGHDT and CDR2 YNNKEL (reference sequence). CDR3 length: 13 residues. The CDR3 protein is CASSPGGTETQYF.

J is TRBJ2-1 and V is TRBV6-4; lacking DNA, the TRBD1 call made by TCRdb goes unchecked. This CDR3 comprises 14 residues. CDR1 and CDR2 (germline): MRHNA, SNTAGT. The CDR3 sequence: CASSEGQGANEQFF.

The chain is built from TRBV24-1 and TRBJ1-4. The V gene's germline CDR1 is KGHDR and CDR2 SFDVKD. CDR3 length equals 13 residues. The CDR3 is CATSDSGYEKLFF.

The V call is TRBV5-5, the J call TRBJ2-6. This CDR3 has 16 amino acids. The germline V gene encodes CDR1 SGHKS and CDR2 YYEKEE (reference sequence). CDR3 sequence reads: CASSFDSYSGANVLTF.

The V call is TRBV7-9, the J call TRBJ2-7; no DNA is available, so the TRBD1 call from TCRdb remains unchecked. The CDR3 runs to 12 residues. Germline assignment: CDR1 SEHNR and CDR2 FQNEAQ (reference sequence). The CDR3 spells CASSPTGVGQYF. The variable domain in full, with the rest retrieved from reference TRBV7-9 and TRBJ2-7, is DTGVSQNPRHKITKRGQNVTFRCDPISEHNRLYWYRQTLGQGPEFLTYFQNEAQLEKSRLLSDRFSAERPKGSFSTLEIQRTEQGDSAMYLCASSPTGVGQYFGPGTRLTVT.

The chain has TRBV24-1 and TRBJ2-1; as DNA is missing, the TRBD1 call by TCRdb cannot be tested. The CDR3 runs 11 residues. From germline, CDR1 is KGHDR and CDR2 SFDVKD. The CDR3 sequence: CATSGGNEQFF.